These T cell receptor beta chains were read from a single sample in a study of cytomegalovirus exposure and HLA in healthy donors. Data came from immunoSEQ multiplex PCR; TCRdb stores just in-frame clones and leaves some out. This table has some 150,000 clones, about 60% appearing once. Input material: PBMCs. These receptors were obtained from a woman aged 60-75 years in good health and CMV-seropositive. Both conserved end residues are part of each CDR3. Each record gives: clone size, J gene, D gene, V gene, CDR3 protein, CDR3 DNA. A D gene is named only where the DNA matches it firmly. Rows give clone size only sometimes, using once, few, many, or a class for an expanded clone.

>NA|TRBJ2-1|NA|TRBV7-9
CASSPQDNEQFF
TGTGCCAGCAGCCCCCAGGACAATGAGCAGTTCTTC
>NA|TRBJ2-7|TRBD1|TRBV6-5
CASSGGSYEQYF
TGTGCCAGCTCAGGGGGCTCCTACGAGCAGTACTTC
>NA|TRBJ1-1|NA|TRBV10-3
CAISEGSGTEAFF
TGTGCCATCAGTGAAGGATCGGGCACTGAAGCTTTCTTT
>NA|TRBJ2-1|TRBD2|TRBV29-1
CSVGTRSGNEQFF
TGCAGCGTTGGGACTAGATCGGGGAATGAGCAGTTCTTC
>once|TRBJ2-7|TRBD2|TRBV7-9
CASSPSLGGNILYEQYF
TGTGCCAGCAGCCCCAGTTTGGGAGGGAATATCCTCTACGAGCAGTACTTC
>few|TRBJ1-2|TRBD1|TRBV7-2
CASSYWDRGLRYGYTF
TGTGCCAGCAGCTACTGGGACAGGGGGCTTCGTTATGGCTACACCTTC
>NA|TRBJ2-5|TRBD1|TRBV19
CASSLNRGRWNQETQYF
TGTGCCAGTAGTTTAAACAGGGGGCGCTGGAACCAAGAGACCCAGTACTTC
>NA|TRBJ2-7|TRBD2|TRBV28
CASTSSGAYEQYF
TGTGCCAGCACGTCCAGCGGGGCCTACGAGCAGTACTTC
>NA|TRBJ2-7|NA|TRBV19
CASSKDPRGSYEQYF
TGTGCCAGTAGCAAGGACCCCCGAGGGTCCTACGAGCAGTACTTC
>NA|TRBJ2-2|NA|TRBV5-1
CASSFPTANTGELFF
TGCGCCAGCAGCTTCCCGACAGCGAACACCGGGGAGCTGTTTTTT
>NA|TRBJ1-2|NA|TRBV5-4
CASSSGTPYGYTF
TGTGCCAGCAGCTCCGGGACACCCTATGGCTACACCTTC
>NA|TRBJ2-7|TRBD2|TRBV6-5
CASSPSLLAAYEQYF
TGTGCCAGCAGTCCATCCCTACTAGCGGCCTACGAGCAGTACTTC
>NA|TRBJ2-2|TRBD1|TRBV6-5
CASSYSTGGAGELFF
TGTGCCAGCAGTTACTCGACAGGGGGGGCCGGGGAGCTGTTTTTT
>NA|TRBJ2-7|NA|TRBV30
CAWTSGSSYEQYF
TGTGCCTGGACGTCAGGATCCTCCTACGAGCAGTACTTC